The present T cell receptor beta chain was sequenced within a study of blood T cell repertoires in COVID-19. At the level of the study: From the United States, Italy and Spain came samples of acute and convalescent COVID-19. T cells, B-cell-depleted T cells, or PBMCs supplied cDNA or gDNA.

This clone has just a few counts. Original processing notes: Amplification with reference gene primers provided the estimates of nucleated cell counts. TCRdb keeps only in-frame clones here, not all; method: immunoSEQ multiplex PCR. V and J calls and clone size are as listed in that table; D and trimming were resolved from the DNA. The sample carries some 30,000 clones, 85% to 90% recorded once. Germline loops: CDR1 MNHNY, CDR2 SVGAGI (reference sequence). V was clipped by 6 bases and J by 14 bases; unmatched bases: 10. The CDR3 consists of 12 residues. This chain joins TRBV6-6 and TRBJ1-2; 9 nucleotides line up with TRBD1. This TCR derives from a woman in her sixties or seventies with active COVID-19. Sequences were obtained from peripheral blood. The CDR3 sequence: CASRKMTGGWTF. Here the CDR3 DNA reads TGTGCCAGCAGAAAGATGACAGGGGGTTGGACCTTC.